This TCR beta chain was recorded in a study of long-term antiretroviral therapy in people with HIV. Study summary: First collections came about a decade before the 2015 immediate-ART recommendation. General observations from the study: Compared with controls, HIV repertoires showed narrower CDR3 length ranges. With ART, diversity went up but was still lower than in transplant donor controls.

Researchers ran immunoSEQ v3.0 at survey level. Each sample aimed for about 35,000-50,000 sequenced T-cell genomes. This table comes from immunoSEQ multiplex PCR, and its TCRdb copy is limited to in-frame clones, with some not included. The sample has approximately 30,000 clones, around 83% seen once. In the case of this clone: Antigen specificity is unknown.

The CDR3 runs 16 residues. V lost 2 bases, J lost 3 bases, and 16 bases lay in between. Per germline, CDR1 MNHNS and CDR2 SASEGT. Sequenced material: unsorted PBMCs, taken 0.4 years after starting antiretroviral therapy. The chain uses TRBV6-1 and TRBJ1-2; perhaps TRBD1 as D (5 bases). The clonotype was recovered from a man between 18 and 35 years old with HIV. DNA of the CDR3: TGTGCCAGCAGTGAATTAGGTGGGGGTATGCACTATGGCTACACCTTC. This encodes CASSELGGGMHYGYTF.